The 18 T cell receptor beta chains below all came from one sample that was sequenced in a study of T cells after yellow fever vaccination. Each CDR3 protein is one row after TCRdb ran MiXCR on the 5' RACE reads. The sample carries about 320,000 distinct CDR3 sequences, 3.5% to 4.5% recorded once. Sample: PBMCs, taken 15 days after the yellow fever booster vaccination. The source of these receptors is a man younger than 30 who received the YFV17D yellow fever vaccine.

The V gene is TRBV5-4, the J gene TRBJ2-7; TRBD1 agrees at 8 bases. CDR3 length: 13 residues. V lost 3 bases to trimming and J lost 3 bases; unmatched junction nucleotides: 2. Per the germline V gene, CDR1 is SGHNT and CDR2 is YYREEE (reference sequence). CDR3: CASSWDRYYEQYF. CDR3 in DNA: TGTGCCAGCAGCTGGGACAGGTACTACGAGCAGTACTTC.

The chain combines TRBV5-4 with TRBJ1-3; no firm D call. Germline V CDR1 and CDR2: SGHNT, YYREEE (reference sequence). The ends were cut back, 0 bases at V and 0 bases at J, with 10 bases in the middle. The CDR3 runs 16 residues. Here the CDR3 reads CASSLGTGSSGNTIYF. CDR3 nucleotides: TGTGCCAGCAGCTTGGGGACGGGAAGCTCTGGAAACACCATATATTTT.

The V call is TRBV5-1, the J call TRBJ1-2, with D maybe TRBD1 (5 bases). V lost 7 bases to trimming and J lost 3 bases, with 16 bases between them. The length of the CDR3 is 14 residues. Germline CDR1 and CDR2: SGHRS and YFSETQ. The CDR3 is CASANRGADYGYTF. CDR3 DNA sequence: TGCGCCAGCGCGAACCGAGGGGCAGACTATGGCTACACCTTC.

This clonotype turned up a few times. CDR3 sequence reads: CASTLGGVRHEQFF. CDR3 nucleotide sequence: TGTGCCAGCACCCTAGGGGGGGTACGCCATGAGCAGTTCTTC. V gene TRBV12-3 or TRBV12-4 combines with J gene TRBJ2-1; D is perhaps TRBD2 (7 bases). The CDR3 totals 14 residues. The ends were cut back, 7 bases at V and 8 bases at J, with 18 bases in the middle.

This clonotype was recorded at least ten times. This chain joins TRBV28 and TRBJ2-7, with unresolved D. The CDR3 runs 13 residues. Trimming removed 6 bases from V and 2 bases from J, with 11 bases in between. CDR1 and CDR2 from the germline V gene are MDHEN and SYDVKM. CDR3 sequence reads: CASSQGITYEQYV. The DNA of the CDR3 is TGTGCCAGCAGCCAAGGGATTACCTACGAGCAGTACGTC.

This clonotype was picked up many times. The CDR3 loop is CASSYRGAGDTQYF. Written as DNA, the CDR3 is TGTGCCAGCAGCTATCGGGGGGCAGGAGATACGCAGTATTTT. This sequence joins TRBV7-6 and TRBJ2-3; a weak D match, TRBD2 (7 bases). CDR1 and CDR2 (germline): SGHVS, FNYEAQ. With 4 bases removed from V and 5 bases from J, the gap between germline ends came to 13 bases. The CDR3 loop spans 14 amino acids. Together with reference TRBV7-6 and TRBJ2-3, the CDR3 gives the full variable domain: GAGVSQSPRYKVTKRGQDVALRCDPISGHVSLYWYRQALGQGPEFLTYFNYEAQQDKSGLPNDRFSAERPEGSISTLTIQRTEQRDSAMYRCASSYRGAGDTQYFGPGTRLTVL.

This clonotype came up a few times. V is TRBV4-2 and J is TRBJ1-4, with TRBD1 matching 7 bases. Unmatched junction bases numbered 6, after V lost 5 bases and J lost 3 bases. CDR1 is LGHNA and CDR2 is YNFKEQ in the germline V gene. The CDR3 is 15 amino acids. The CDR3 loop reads CASSDIGTANEKLFF. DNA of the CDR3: TGTGCCAGCAGCGATATCGGGACAGCTAATGAAAAACTGTTTTTT.

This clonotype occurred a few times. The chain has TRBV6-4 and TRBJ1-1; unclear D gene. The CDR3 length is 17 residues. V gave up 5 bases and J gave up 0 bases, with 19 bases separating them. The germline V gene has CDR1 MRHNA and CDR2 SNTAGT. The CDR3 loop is CASSSPIRGDMNTEAFF. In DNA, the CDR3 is TGTGCCAGCAGTTCCCCCATCCGGGGAGATATGAACACTGAAGCTTTCTTT.

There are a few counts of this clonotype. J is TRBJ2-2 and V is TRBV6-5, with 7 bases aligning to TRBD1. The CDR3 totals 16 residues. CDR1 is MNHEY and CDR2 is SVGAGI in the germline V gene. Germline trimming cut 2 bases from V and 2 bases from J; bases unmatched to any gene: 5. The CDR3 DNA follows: TGTGCCAGCAGTTACGCCGGGACAGTTAACACCGGGGAGCTGTTTTTT. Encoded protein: CASSYAGTVNTGELFF.

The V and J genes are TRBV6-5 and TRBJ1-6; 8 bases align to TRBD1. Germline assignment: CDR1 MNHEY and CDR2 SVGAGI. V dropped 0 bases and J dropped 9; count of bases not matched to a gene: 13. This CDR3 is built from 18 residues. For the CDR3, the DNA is TGTGCCAGCAGTTACTCGGAATGGCGACAGGGGTGGTCTTCACCCCTCCACTTT. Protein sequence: CASSYSEWRQGWSSPLHF.

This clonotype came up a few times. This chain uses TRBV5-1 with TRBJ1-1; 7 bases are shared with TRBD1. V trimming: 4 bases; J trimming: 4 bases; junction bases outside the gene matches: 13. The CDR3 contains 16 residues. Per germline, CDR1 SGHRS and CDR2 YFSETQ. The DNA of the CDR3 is TGCGCCAGCAGCCCTAGGAGGACAGGTATCTCCACTGAAGCTTTCTTT. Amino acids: CASSPRRTGISTEAFF.

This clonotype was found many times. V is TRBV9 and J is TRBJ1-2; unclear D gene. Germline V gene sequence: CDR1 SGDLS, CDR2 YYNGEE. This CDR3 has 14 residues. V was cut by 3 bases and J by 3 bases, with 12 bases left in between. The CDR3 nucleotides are TGTGCCAGCAGCGATGACGCGGAACACTATGGCTACACCTTC. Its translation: CASSDDAEHYGYTF. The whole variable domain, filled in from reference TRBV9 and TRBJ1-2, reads DSGVTQTPKHLITATGQRVTLRCSPRSGDLSVYWYQQSLDQGLQFLIQYYNGEERAKGNILERFSAQQFPDLHSELNLSSLELGDSALYFCASSDDAEHYGYTFGSGTRLTVV.

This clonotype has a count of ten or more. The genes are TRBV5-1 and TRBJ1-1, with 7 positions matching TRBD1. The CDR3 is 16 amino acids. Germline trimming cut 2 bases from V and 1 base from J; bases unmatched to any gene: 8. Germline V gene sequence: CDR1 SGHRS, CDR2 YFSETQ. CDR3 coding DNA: TGCGCCAGCAGCTTAAGACAGGGAGGATCGAACACTGAAGCTTTCTTT. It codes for CASSLRQGGSNTEAFF.

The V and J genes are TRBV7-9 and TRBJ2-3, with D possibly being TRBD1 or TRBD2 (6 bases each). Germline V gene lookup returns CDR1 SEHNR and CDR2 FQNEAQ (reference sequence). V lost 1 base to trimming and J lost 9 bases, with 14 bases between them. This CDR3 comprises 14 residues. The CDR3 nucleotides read TGTGCCAGCAGCTTAGTGGGGGGCGATACCACGCAGTATTTT. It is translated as CASSLVGGDTTQYF. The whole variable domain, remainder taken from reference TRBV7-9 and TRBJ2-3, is DTGVSQNPRHKITKRGQNVTFRCDPISEHNRLYWYRQTLGQGPEFLTYFQNEAQLEKSRLLSDRFSAERPKGSFSTLEIQRTEQGDSAMYLCASSLVGGDTTQYFGPGTRLTVL.

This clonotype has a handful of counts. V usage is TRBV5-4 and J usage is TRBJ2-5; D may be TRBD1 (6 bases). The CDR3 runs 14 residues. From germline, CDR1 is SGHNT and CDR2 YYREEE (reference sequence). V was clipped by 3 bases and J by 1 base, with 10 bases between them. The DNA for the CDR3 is TGTGCCAGCAGCTCCCAGACAGGCCAAGAGACCCAGTACTTC. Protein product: CASSSQTGQETQYF.

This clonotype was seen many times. CDR3 bases: TGCGCCAGCAGCGTGGAAGCCATTCAGTACTTC. Translated, it gives CASSVEAIQYF. This chain uses TRBV5-1 with TRBJ2-4; D unclear. Germline V gene lookup returns CDR1 SGHRS and CDR2 YFSETQ. The CDR3 has 11 residues. V gave up 4 bases and J gave up 9 bases, with 8 bases separating them.

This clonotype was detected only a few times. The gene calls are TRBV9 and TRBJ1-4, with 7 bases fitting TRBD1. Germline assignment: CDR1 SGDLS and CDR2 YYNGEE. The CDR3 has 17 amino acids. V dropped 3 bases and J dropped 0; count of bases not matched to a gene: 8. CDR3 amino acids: CASSGGQEDATNEKLFF. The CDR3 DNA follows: TGTGCCAGCAGCGGAGGACAGGAGGATGCAACTAATGAAAAACTGTTTTTT.

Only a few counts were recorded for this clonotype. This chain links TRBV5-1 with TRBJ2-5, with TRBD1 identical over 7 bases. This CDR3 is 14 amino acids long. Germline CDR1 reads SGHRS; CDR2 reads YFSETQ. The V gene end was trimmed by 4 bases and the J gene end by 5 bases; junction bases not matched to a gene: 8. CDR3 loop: CASSPDRAGETQYF. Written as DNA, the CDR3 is TGCGCCAGCAGCCCCGACAGGGCGGGTGAGACCCAGTACTTC.